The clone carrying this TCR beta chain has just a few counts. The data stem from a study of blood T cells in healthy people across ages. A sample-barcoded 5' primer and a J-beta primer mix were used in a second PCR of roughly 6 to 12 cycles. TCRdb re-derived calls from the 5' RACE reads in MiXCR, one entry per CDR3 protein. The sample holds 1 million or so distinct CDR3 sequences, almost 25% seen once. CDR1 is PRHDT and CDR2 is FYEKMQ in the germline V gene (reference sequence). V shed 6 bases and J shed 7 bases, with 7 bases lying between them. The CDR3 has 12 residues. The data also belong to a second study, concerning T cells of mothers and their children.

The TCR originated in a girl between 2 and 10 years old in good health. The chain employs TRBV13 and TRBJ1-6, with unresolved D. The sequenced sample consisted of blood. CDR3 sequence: CASSEENSPLHF. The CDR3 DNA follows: TGTGCCAGCAGTGAGGAGAATTCACCCCTCCACTTT.